The clone carrying this T cell receptor (beta chain) was seen at least ten times. TCRdb reprocessed the 5' RACE reads with MiXCR, giving one entry per CDR3 protein. In the table there are roughly 150,000 distinct CDR3 sequences, about 7.7% of which are singletons. The record originates from a study of T cells after yellow fever vaccination. The wider study: SMART-Seq v4 Ultra Low Input prepared libraries from low-cell fractions.

V shed 6 bases, J shed 2 bases, and the junction held 11 bases outside the gene matches. Germline-derived CDR1 and CDR2 are SGHDN and FVKESK. The CDR3 consists of 16 residues. This material consisted of CD4+ T cells sorted from PBMCs, taken 5 days after the yellow fever booster vaccination. J is TRBJ2-7 and V is TRBV14; 9 nucleotides line up with TRBD2. This receptor was taken from a man aged 25-45 years who received the YFV17D yellow fever vaccine. CDR3 sequence reads: CASSPPLAGGAYEQYF. The CDR3 DNA reads as TGTGCCAGCAGTCCTCCACTAGCGGGTGGGGCCTACGAGCAGTACTTC.